This passage covers 11 T cell receptor beta chains from one sample sequenced in a study of Graves' ophthalmopathy and Graves' hyperthyroidism. Scientists amplified the TCR beta CDR3 regions from RNA transcripts. Second-round multiplex PCR followed a first-round RT-PCR using HTBI primers. Using its own MiXCR run on the multiplex PCR reads, TCRdb lists one record per CDR3 protein. The repertoire consists of around 600,000 distinct CDR3 sequences, with about two fifths occurring once and the leading ten covering more than 2.5%. The sample taken for sequencing was peripheral blood. The source of these receptors is an adult man with Graves' ophthalmopathy.

About this clonotype: A much larger clone lies a single base off, so this may be a read error. The chain couples TRBV19 to TRBJ1-5; the match to TRBD1 covers 8 bases. Germline CDR1 and CDR2: LNHDA and SQIVND (reference sequence). The CDR3 covers 16 residues. CDR3 coding DNA: TGTGCCAGTAGTATACTCACGACAGGGGCCTATCAGCTCCAGCATTTT. Amino acid sequence: CASSILTTGAYQLQHF.

This clonotype was detected ten times or more. The chain employs TRBV7-8 and TRBJ2-5; 8 positions match TRBD1. From germline, CDR1 is SGHVS and CDR2 FQNEAQ. The CDR3 sequence is 16 residues long. J was trimmed by 4 bases and V by 5 bases; bases with no gene match: 12. Here the CDR3 DNA reads TGTGCCAGCAGCCATGCCGGACAGGGACGGCCAGAGACCCAGTACTTC. Protein sequence: CASSHAGQGRPETQYF.

CDR3: CAISDFGQGNVLTF. DNA of the CDR3: TGTGCCATCAGTGACTTCGGACAGGGTAACGTCCTGACTTTC. The chain is built from TRBV10-3 and TRBJ2-6; TRBD1 matches 8 bases. J was trimmed by 10 bases and V by 3 bases; bases with no gene match: 5. CDR3 length equals 14 residues. Germline V gene lookup returns CDR1 ENHRY and CDR2 SYGVKD.

The chain carries TRBV10-2 and TRBJ1-1, with 9 positions matching TRBD1. CDR1 is WSHSY and CDR2 is SAAADI in the germline V gene. The V and J ends lost 3 bases and 4 bases, in that order; junction bases with no gene match: 3. The CDR3 spans 14 residues. CDR3 in amino acids: CASSERDRATEAFF. CDR3 nucleotides: TGCGCCAGCAGTGAAAGGGACAGGGCCACTGAAGCTTTCTTT.

This clonotype was detected a few times. The genes are TRBV7-8 and TRBJ2-7; 7 nucleotides agree with TRBD1. Germline-derived CDR1 and CDR2 are SGHVS and FQNEAQ. J gave up 0 bases and V 1 base, and 9 bases lay outside the gene matches. The CDR3 runs 17 residues. CDR3 DNA: TGTGCCAGCAGCTTAGTTTTGGGACAGAGCTACTCCTACGAGCAGTACTTC. Residues: CASSLVLGQSYSYEQYF.

Ten or more counts support this clonotype. This sequence joins TRBV15 and TRBJ2-7, with TRBD2 matching over 14 bases. Germline CDR1 LNHNV, CDR2 YYDKDF (reference sequence). CDR3 length equals 15 residues. J lost 3 bases, V lost 5 bases, and 3 bases had no gene match. As DNA, the CDR3 is TGTGCCACCAGCGCAGGACTAGCGGGGGGCTACGAGCAGTACTTC. Translated: CATSAGLAGGYEQYF. Full variable domain (rest looked up from reference TRBV15 and TRBJ2-7): DAMVIQNPRYQVTQFGKPVTLSCSQTLNHNVMYWYQQKSSQAPKLLFHYYDKDFNNEADTPDNFQSRRPNTSFCFLDIRSPGLGDTAMYLCATSAGLAGGYEQYFGPGTRLTVT.

The gene calls are TRBV7-2 and TRBJ1-5, with D hard to call. The CDR3 consists of 14 residues. Germline V CDR1 and CDR2: SGHTA, FQGNSA. V was pared by 2 bases and J by 5 bases, with 10 bases between. CDR3 DNA sequence: TGTGCCAGCAGCTTATTTCGGGTGGATCAGCCCCAGCATTTT. Translation: CASSLFRVDQPQHF.

This clonotype has only a few counts. This chain links TRBV11-3 with TRBJ1-2; D is uncertain. Trimming pared 5 bases from V and 0 bases from J, leaving 10 bases between. This CDR3 contains 14 residues. Germline V gives CDR1 SGHNT, CDR2 YENEEA. The CDR3 bases are TGTGCCAGCAGCGGGGAGCATACTAACTATGGCTACACCTTC. Translation: CASSGEHTNYGYTF.

Ten or more counts support this clonotype. This chain joins TRBV14 and TRBJ2-5; the match to TRBD2 covers 10 bases. Germline CDR1 SGHDN, CDR2 FVKESK. V gave up 4 bases and J gave up 4 bases; unmatched junction bases: 6. The CDR3 has 15 residues. The CDR3 is CASSRASGSGETQYF. DNA for the CDR3: TGTGCCAGCAGCCGAGCTAGCGGGAGCGGAGAGACCCAGTACTTC.

Comment on this clonotype: A read error may account for a junction end that differs from germline. In nucleotides, the CDR3 is TGCGCCAGCAGCCAACGGCTAGCGGGAGGCGATGCCACCGGGGAGCTGTTTTTT. Translated, it gives CASSQRLAGGDATGELFF. This chain links TRBV7-2 with TRBJ2-2, with 11 positions matching TRBD2. Germline V gene sequence: CDR1 SGHTA, CDR2 FQGNSA. The CDR3 covers 18 residues. The full variable domain, rest sourced from reference TRBV7-2 and TRBJ2-2, is GAGVSQSPSNKVTEKGKDVELRCDPISGHTALYWYRQSLGQGLEFLIYFQGNSAPDKSGLPSDRFSAERTGGSVSTLTIQRTQQEDSAVYLCASSQRLAGGDATGELFFGEGSRLTVL.

This clonotype was observed many times. The CDR3 DNA sequence: TGTGCCAGCAGTGATTTCGGGACGAGTGTTGAAGCTTTCTTT. Translating gives CASSDFGTSVEAFF. The genes are TRBV2 and TRBJ1-1; D possibly corresponds to TRBD1 (5 bases). CDR1 is SNHLY, CDR2 FYNNEI, per germline. This CDR3 spans 14 amino acids. V was clipped by 3 bases and J by 7 bases, with 15 bases between them.